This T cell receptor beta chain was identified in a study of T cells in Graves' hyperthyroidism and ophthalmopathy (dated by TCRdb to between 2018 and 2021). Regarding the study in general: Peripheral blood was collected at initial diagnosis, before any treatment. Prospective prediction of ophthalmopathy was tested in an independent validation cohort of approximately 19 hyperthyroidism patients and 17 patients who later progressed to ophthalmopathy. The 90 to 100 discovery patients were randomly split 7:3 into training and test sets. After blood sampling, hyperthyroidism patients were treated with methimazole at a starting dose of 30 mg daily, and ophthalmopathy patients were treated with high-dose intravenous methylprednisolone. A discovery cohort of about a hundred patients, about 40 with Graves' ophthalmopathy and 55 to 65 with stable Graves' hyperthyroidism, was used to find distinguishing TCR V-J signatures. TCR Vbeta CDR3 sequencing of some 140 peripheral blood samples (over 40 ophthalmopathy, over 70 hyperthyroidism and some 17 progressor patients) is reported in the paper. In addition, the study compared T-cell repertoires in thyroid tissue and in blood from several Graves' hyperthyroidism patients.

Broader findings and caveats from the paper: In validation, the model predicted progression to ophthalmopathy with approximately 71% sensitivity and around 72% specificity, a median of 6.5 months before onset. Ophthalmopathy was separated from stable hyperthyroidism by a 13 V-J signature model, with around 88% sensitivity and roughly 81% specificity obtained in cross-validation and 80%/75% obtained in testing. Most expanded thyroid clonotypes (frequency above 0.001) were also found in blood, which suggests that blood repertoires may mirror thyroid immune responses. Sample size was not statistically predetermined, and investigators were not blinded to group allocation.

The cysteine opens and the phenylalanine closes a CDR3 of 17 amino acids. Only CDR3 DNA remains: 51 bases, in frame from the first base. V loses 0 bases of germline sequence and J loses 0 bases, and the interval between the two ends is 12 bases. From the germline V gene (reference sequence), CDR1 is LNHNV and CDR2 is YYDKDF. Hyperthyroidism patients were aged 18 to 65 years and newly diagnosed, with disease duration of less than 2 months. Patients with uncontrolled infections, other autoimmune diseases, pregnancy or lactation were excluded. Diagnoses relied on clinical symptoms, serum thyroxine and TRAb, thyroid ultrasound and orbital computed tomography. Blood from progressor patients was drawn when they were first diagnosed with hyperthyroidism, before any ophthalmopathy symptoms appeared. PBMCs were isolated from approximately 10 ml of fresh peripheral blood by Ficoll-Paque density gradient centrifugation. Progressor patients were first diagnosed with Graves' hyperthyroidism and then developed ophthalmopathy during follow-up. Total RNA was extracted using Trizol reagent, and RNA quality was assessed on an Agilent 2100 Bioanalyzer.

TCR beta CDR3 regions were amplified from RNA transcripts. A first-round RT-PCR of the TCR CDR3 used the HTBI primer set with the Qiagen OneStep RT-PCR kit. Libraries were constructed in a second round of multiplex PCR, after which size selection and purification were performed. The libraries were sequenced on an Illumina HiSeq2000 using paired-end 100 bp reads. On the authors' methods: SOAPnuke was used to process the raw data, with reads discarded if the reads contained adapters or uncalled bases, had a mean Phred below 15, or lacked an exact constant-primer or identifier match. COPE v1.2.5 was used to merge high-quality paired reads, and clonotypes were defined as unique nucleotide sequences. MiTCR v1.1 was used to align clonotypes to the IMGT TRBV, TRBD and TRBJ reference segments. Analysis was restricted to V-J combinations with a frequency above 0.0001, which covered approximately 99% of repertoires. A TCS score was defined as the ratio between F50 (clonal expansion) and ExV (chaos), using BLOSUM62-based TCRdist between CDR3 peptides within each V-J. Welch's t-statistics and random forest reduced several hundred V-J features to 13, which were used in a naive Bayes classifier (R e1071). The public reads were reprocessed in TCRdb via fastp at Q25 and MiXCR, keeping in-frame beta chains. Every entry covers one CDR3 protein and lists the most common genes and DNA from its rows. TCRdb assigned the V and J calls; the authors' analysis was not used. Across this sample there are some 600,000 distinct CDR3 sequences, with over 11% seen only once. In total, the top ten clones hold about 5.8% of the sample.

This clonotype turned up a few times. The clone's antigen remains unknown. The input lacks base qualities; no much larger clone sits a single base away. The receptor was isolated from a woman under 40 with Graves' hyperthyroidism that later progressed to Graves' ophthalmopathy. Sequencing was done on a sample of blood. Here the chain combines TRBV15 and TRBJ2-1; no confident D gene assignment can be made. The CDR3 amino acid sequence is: CATSRDIPPSSYNEQFF. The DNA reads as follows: TGTGCCACCAGCAGAGATATCCCCCCAAGCTCCTACAATGAGCAGTTCTTC.